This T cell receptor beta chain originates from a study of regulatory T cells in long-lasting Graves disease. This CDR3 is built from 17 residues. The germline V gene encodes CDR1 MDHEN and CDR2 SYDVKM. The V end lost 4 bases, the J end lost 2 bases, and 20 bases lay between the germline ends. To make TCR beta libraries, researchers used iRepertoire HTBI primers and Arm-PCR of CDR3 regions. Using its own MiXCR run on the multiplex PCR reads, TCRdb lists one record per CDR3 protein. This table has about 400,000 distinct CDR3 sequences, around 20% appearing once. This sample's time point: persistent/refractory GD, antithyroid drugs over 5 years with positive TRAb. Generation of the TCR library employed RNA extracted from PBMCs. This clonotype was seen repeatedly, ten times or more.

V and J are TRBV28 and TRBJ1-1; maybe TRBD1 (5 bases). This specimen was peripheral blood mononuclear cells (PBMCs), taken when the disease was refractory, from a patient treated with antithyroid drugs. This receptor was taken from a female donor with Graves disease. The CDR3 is CASSSPGKTRKNTEAFF. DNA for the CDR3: TGTGCCAGCAGTTCCCCAGGGAAAACCCGAAAAAACACTGAAGCTTTCTTT.